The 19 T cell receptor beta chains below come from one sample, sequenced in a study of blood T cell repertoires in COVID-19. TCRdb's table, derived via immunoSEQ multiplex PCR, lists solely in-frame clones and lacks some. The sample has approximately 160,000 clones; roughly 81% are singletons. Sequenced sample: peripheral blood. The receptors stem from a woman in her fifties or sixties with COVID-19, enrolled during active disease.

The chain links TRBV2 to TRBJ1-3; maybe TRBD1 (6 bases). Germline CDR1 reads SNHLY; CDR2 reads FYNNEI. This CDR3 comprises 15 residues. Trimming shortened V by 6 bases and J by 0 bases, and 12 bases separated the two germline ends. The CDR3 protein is CASRDRNYSGNTIYF. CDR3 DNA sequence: TGTGCCAGCAGGGACAGAAACTACTCTGGAAACACCATATATTTT.

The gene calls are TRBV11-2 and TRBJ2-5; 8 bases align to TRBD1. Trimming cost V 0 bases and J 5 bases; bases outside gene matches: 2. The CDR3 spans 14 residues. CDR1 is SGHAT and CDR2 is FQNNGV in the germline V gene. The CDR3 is CASSLDRTGETQYF. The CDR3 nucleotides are TGTGCCAGCAGCTTAGATAGGACAGGGGAGACCCAGTACTTC.

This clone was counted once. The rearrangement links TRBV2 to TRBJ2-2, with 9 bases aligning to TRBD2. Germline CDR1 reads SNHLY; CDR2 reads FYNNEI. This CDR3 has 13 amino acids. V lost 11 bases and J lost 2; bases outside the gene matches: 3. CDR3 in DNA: TGTGCCTGCGGGAGGGTAAACACCGGGGAGCTGTTTTTT. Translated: CACGRVNTGELFF.

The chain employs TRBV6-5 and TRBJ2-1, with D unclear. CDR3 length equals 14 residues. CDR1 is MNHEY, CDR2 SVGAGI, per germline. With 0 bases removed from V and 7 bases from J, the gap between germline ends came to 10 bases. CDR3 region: CASSYSGARNEQFF. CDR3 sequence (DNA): TGTGCCAGCAGTTACTCAGGCGCTAGGAATGAGCAGTTCTTC.

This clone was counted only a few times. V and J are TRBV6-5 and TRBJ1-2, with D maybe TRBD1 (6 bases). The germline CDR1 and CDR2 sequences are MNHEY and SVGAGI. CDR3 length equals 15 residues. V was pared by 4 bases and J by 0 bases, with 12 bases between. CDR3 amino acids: CASSSSGTPNYGYTF. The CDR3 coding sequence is TGTGCCAGCAGTTCCTCCGGGACACCTAACTATGGCTACACCTTC.

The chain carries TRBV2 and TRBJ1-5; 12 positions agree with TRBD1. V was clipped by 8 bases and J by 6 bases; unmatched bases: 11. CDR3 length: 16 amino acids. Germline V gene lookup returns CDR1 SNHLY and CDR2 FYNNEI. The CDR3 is CASGAAGTGGFQPQHF. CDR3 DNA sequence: TGTGCCAGCGGAGCGGCAGGGACAGGGGGCTTTCAGCCCCAGCATTTT.

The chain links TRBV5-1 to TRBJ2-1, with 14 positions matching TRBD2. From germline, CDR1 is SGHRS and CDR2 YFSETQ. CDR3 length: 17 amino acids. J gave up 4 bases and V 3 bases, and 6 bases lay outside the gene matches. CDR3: CASSSLGTSGGYNEQFF. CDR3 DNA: TGCGCCAGCAGCTCCCTGGGGACTAGCGGGGGTTACAATGAGCAGTTCTTC.

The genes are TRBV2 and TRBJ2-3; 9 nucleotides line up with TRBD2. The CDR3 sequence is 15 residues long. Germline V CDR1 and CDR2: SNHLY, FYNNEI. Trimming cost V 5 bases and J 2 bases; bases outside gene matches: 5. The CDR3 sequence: CASSPLAGHTDTQYF. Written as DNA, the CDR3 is TGTGCCAGCAGTCCCCTAGCGGGACACACAGATACGCAGTATTTT.

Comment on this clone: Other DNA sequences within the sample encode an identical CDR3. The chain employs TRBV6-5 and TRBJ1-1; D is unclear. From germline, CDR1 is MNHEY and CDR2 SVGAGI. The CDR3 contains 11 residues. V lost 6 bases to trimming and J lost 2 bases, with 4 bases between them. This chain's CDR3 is CASSSNTEAFF. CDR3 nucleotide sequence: TGTGCCAGCAGCTCCAACACTGAAGCTTTCTTT.

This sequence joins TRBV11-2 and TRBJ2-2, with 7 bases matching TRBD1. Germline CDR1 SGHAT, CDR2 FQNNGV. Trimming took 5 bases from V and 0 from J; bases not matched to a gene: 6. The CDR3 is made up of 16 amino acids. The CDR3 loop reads CASSASDRPNTGELFF. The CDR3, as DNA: TGTGCCAGCAGCGCCTCGGACAGGCCGAACACCGGGGAGCTGTTTTTT.

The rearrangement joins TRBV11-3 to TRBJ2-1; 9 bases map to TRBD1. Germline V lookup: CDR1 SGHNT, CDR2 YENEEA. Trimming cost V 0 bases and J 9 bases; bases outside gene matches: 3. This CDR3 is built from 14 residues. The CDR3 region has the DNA TGTGCCAGCAGCTTAGAGACAGGGGGTCCTGAGCAGTTCTTC. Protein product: CASSLETGGPEQFF. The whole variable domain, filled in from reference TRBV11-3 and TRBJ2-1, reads EAGVVQSPRYKIIEKKQPVAFWCNPISGHNTLYWYLQNLGQGPELLIRYENEEAVDDSQLPKDRFSAERLKGVDSTLKIQPAELGDSAVYLCASSLETGGPEQFFGPGTRLTVL.

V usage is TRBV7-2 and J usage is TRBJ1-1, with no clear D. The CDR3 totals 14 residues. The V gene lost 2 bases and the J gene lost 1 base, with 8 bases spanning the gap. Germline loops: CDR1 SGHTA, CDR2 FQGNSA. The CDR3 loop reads CASSLIRSNTEAFF. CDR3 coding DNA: TGTGCCAGCAGCTTAATACGGTCGAACACTGAAGCTTTCTTT.

The CDR3 reads CASTQRVGTDTQYF. In DNA form, the CDR3 reads TGTGCCAGCACCCAGAGGGTCGGCACAGATACGCAGTATTTT. V is TRBV5-6 and J is TRBJ2-3, with D perhaps matching TRBD2 (5 bases). Germline V gives CDR1 SGHDT, CDR2 YYEEEE. The CDR3 sequence is 14 residues long. V was shortened by 6 bases and J by 1 base, with 12 bases between the two germline ends.

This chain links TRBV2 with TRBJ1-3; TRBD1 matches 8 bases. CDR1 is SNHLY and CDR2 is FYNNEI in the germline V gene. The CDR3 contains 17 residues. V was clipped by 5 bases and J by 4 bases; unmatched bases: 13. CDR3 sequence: CASSNQQGTGQGNTIYF. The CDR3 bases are TGTGCCAGCAGTAATCAGCAGGGGACAGGCCAAGGAAACACCATATATTTT.

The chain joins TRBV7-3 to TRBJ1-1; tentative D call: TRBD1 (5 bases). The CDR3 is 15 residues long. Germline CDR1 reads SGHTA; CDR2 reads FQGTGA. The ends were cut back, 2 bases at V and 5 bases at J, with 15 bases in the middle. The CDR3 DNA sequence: TGTGCCAGCAGCTTATGGTCAGGGATGGGAACTGAAGCTTTCTTT. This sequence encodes CASSLWSGMGTEAFF.

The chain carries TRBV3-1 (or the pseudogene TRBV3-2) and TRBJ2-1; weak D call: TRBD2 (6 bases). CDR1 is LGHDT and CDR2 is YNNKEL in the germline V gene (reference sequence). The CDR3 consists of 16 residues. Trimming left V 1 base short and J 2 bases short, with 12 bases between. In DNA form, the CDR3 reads TGTGCCAGCAGCCAAGGGGCGGGAAAGACCTACAATGAGCAGTTCTTC. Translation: CASSQGAGKTYNEQFF.

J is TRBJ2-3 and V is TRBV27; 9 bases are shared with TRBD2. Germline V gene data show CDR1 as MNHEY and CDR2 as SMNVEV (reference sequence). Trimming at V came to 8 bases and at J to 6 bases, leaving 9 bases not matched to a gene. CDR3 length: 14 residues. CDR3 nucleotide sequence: TGTGCCAGCGGAGTAGCGGGGGTAGCTGATACGCAGTATTTT. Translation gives CASGVAGVADTQYF.

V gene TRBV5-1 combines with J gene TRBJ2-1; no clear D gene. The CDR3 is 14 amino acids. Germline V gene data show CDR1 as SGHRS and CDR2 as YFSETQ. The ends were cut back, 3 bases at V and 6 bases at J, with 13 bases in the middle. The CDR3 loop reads CASSSSVGGNEQFF. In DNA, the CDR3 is TGCGCCAGCAGCTCCAGCGTAGGCGGCAATGAGCAGTTCTTC.

The CDR3 sequence is CASSTYRGRGTEAFF. The CDR3 coding sequence is TGCGCCAGCAGCACGTACAGGGGACGAGGGACTGAAGCTTTCTTT. The V gene is TRBV5-1, the J gene TRBJ1-1, with 7 bases matching TRBD1. The CDR3 is 15 amino acids. The V gene's germline CDR1 is SGHRS and CDR2 YFSETQ. V dropped 4 bases and J dropped 5; count of bases not matched to a gene: 11.